This TCR beta chain is from a study of blood T cell repertoires in COVID-19. Per the original methods: Estimated nucleated cell counts came from reference gene primer amplification. The data were produced by immunoSEQ multiplex PCR, yet TCRdb's version contains in-frame clones alone and is incomplete. The V and J calls and clone size come from that table; D and trimming were worked out from the DNA. The table records around 170,000 clones, roughly 86% of them present only once. The CDR3 is 14 amino acids. Unmatched junction bases numbered 2, after V lost 1 base and J lost 6 bases. Germline CDR1 and CDR2: SGHVS and FNYEAQ. Ages ranged from about 18 to 89 years, with residence in about 24 US areas. Cohorts were assigned according to the clinical history that participants reported. For recovered donors of Cohort 3, there were two negative PCRs, clearance, or symptom resolution.

The chain combines TRBV7-6 with TRBJ1-2; 10 bases are shared with TRBD1. The sequencing input was PBMCs or T cells enriched from blood (not recorded which). The sequence was obtained from a woman in her thirties who had recovered from COVID-19. The CDR3 here is CASSLGGTGDGYTF. The CDR3 DNA reads as TGTGCCAGCAGCTTAGGCGGGACAGGGGATGGCTACACCTTC.